The subject of this entry is one T cell receptor beta chain. Its antigen is unidentified. The data were obtained in a study of identical twins. Findings of the study overall: Carriage of fewer insertions was seen in abundant cord blood beta clonotypes, whereas memory repertoires showed none.

One entry per CDR3 protein results from TCRdb running MiXCR on the 5' RACE reads. The sample has roughly 750,000 distinct CDR3 sequences; about 20% are singletons. Among all donors, each was a healthy Caucasian. In addition, the sample was reused for a study of T cells expressing NK-cell markers. This second study notes: Also leading the CD3+CD56-NKG2C+ fraction in a handful of donors were these clonotypes. HCMV specificity of the expanded NKG2C+ T cell clones was not established.

Sequencing was performed on PBMCs. The TCR sequence derives from a young woman in good health.

Here the CDR3 reads CASSQRLPPPGHTIYF. CDR3 sequence (DNA): TGCGCCAGCAGCCAACGGCTGCCTCCCCCGGGTCACACCATATATTTT. This sequence joins TRBV4-1 and TRBJ1-3; no clear D gene. The CDR3 contains 16 residues. Germline assignment: CDR1 MGHRA and CDR2 YSYEKL. The germline V and J ends were trimmed by 2 bases and 8 bases, with 19 bases remaining between them.